One sample yielded the 28 T cell receptor beta chains listed below, sequenced in a study of shared T cell receptors in the human thymus. TCRdb keeps only in-frame clones here, not all; method: immunoSEQ multiplex PCR. This sample has 500,000 to 750,000 clones, with 85% to 90% found just once. In addition, the sample was reused for a study of human thymus T cells.

Sequencing input: thymocytes. These receptors were taken from a boy younger than two with a congenital heart defect.

J is TRBJ1-2 and V is TRBV29-1; D is possibly TRBD1 (5 bases). This CDR3 contains 15 residues. CDR1 and CDR2 (germline): SQVTM, ANQGSEA. The V and J ends lost 4 bases and 4 bases respectively, with 19 bases between them. CDR3 sequence: CSVVGERRGVYGYTF. In DNA, the CDR3 is TGCAGCGTTGTGGGGGAGAGGCGCGGGGTCTATGGCTACACCTTC.

The chain couples TRBV11-2 to TRBJ2-2; 8 bases are a match to TRBD2. This CDR3 has 15 residues. Germline V gene data show CDR1 as SGHAT and CDR2 as FQNNGV. V trimming: 5 bases; J trimming: 0 bases; junction bases outside the gene matches: 2. CDR3 DNA: TGTGCCAGCAGCCGTAGCGGGGCGAACACCGGGGAGCTGTTTTTT. As protein: CASSRSGANTGELFF.

Here the CDR3 reads CASSQDRRGRTDTQYF. In DNA, the CDR3 is TGCGCCAGCAGCCAAGATCGTAGAGGGAGAACGGATACGCAGTATTTT. The V call is TRBV4-1, the J call TRBJ2-3; D is possibly TRBD2 (5 bases). Trimming took 0 bases from V and 6 from J, leaving 16 bases between them. The CDR3 sequence is 16 residues long. CDR1 is MGHRA, CDR2 YSYEKL, per germline.

CDR3 nucleotides: TGCGCCAGCAGCCGAAGTGGGGGGAACGACGAGCAGTACTTC. It is translated as CASSRSGGNDEQYF. The chain joins TRBV4-1 to TRBJ2-7; possible D gene TRBD2, 6 bases. The V end lost 4 bases, the J end lost 5 bases, and 15 bases lay between the germline ends. Germline V gene sequence: CDR1 MGHRA, CDR2 YSYEKL. This CDR3 has 14 amino acids.

The rearrangement uses TRBV5-4 and TRBJ1-1; perhaps TRBD1 as D (6 bases). This CDR3 comprises 17 residues. Trimming removed 6 bases at V and 3 bases at J, with 24 bases between. CDR1 SGHNT and CDR2 YYREEE come from the germline V gene (reference sequence). Here the CDR3 DNA reads TGTGCCAGCACCTACCTCTCTTTGGGGGCCCTTGACACTGAAGCTTTCTTT. Protein product: CASTYLSLGALDTEAFF.

V usage is TRBV2 and J usage is TRBJ2-4, with TRBD2 as a possible D gene (5 bases). With 6 bases removed from V and 3 bases from J, the gap between germline ends came to 12 bases. Germline V lookup: CDR1 SNHLY, CDR2 FYNNEI. The CDR3 consists of 14 residues. The CDR3 bases are TGTGCCAGCAGCGGACTGCAAGTCAAAAACATTCAGTACTTC. This sequence encodes CASSGLQVKNIQYF.

The CDR3 sequence: CSVEDPDRGTDTQYF. In nucleotides, the CDR3 is TGCAGCGTTGAAGATCCAGACAGGGGCACAGATACGCAGTATTTT. The chain combines TRBV29-1 with TRBJ2-3; 7 bases are a match to TRBD1. CDR1 and CDR2 (germline): SQVTM, ANQGSEA. Trimming removed 0 bases from V and 1 base from J; junction bases left unmatched: 4. This CDR3 comprises 15 residues.

V gene TRBV7-9 combines with J gene TRBJ2-1; D remains unclear. The germline V gene encodes CDR1 SEHNR and CDR2 FQNEAQ (reference sequence). The length of the CDR3 is 14 residues. V was trimmed by 1 base and J by 8 bases, leaving 12 bases between them. Written as DNA, the CDR3 is TGTGCCAGCAGCTTAGGAAAGAGCAACCATGAGCAGTTCTTC. Translated, it gives CASSLGKSNHEQFF.

This sequence joins TRBV7-6 and TRBJ2-5, with TRBD1 identical over 12 bases. This CDR3 region has 19 residues. V lost 5 bases and J lost 7; bases outside the gene matches: 20. CDR1 SGHVS and CDR2 FNYEAQ come from the germline V gene. As DNA, the CDR3 is TGTGCCAGCAGCCCACACTCGGGACAGGGGGCCCCTGCCTGCGGGACCCAGTACTTC. Translation: CASSPHSGQGAPACGTQYF.

The CDR3 DNA sequence: TGTGCCAGCAGTGCGAAAGGAGGAGATGGCTACACCTTC. Translated, it gives CASSAKGGDGYTF. The chain carries TRBV28 and TRBJ1-2; D remains ambiguous. The CDR3 totals 13 residues. V lost 5 bases and J 6 bases, leaving 13 bases between the germline ends. Germline-derived CDR1 and CDR2 are MDHEN and SYDVKM.

This clone has a single count. The J gene is TRBJ1-4, the V gene TRBV6-4; D possibly corresponds to TRBD1 (5 bases). The CDR3 runs to 14 residues. Looked up from germline, CDR1 is MRHNA and CDR2 is SNTAGT. V was shortened by 1 base and J by 3 bases, with 6 bases between the two germline ends. The DNA of the CDR3 is TGTGCCAGCAGTGACTTACAGGCTAATGAAAAACTGTTTTTT. Amino acids: CASSDLQANEKLFF.

Only a few counts were recorded for this clone. J is TRBJ2-1 and V is TRBV5-1; D is unclear. Trimming removed 4 bases from V and 0 bases from J, with 17 bases in between. Germline lookup yields CDR1 SGHRS and CDR2 YFSETQ. The CDR3 runs to 17 residues. CDR3 DNA: TGCGCCAGCAGCCCGAGACTCCCTAGGAGCTCCTACAATGAGCAGTTCTTC. Encoded protein: CASSPRLPRSSYNEQFF. Based on the CDR3 plus reference TRBV5-1 and TRBJ2-1, the full variable domain is KAGVTQTPRYLIKTRGQQVTLSCSPISGHRSVSWYQQTPGQGLQFLFEYFSETQRNKGNFPGRFSGRQFSNSRSEMNVSTLELGDSALYLCASSPRLPRSSYNEQFFGPGTRLTVL.

The J gene is TRBJ2-1, the V gene TRBV15; TRBD1 matches 9 bases. Germline V lookup: CDR1 LNHNV, CDR2 YYDKDF (reference sequence). This CDR3 is 18 amino acids long. Unmatched junction bases numbered 11, after V lost 0 bases and J lost 5 bases. In nucleotides, the CDR3 is TGTGCCACCAGCAGAGATTTCGGGGCTCGGACAGGGGACAATGAGCAGTTCTTC. Protein: CATSRDFGARTGDNEQFF.

Of note for this clone: Sequence at one end of the junction differs from germline and may be a read error. The gene calls are TRBV27 and TRBJ2-7; 10 bases align to TRBD2. The CDR3 sequence is 12 residues long. CDR1 and CDR2 from the germline V gene are MNHEY and SMNVEV (reference sequence). DNA for the CDR3: TGTGCCAGCAGCCGCGGGACTAGCGTACTAAACTTC. Translation: CASSRGTSVLNF.

The chain links TRBV10-3 to TRBJ2-3; 7 bases agree with TRBD2. The germline CDR1 and CDR2 sequences are ENHRY and SYGVKD. The CDR3 covers 15 residues. V gave up 3 bases and J gave up 5 bases; unmatched junction bases: 8. This chain's CDR3 is CAISERRELGDTQYF. CDR3 coding DNA: TGTGCCATCAGTGAACGGCGGGAGCTGGGAGATACGCAGTATTTT.

A single count supports this clone. The rearrangement uses TRBV4-2 and TRBJ2-3; 13 nucleotides agree with TRBD2. Trimming took 2 bases from V and 1 from J; bases not matched to a gene: 3. The germline V gene has CDR1 LGHNA and CDR2 YNFKEQ. The CDR3 runs 17 residues. The CDR3 nucleotides are TGTGCCAGCAGCCAAATACTAGCGGGAGGGGGCACAGATACGCAGTATTTT. Translating gives CASSQILAGGGTDTQYF.

The chain is built from TRBV28 and TRBJ2-5; D unresolved. Germline V gene data show CDR1 as MDHEN and CDR2 as SYDVKM. V lost 2 bases and J lost 3, with 7 bases in between. This CDR3 comprises 13 residues. The DNA of the CDR3 is TGTGCCAGCAGTTTAAGTGAGGAAGAGACCCAGTACTTC. It specifies CASSLSEEETQYF.

The CDR3 DNA follows: TGTGCCAGCAGCCAAGAAGAAGGAACCCATACAGGGGCTGGAGCCAAAAACATTCAGTACTTC. Its translation is CASSQEEGTHTGAGAKNIQYF. The rearrangement joins TRBV14 to TRBJ2-4; 7 bases align to TRBD1. The ends lost 0 bases at V and 0 bases at J; junction bases unmatched: 17. The CDR3 extends over 21 amino acids. Germline values: CDR1 SGHDN, CDR2 FVKESK.

This rearrangement joins TRBV15 to TRBJ1-5, with D possibly matching TRBD1 (5 bases). Germline V lookup: CDR1 LNHNV, CDR2 YYDKDF (reference sequence). This CDR3 is 13 amino acids long. Deletions cut 7 bases from V and 4 bases from J, with 11 bases between. This CDR3 reads CATTPHRNQPQHF. CDR3 nucleotide sequence: TGTGCCACCACCCCCCACAGGAATCAGCCCCAGCATTTT. Drawing the rest from reference TRBV15 and TRBJ1-5, the complete variable domain is DAMVIQNPRYQVTQFGKPVTLSCSQTLNHNVMYWYQQKSSQAPKLLFHYYDKDFNNEADTPDNFQSRRPNTSFCFLDIRSPGLGDTAMYLCATTPHRNQPQHFGDGTRLSIL.

Of note for this clone: A junction boundary mismatches the germline segment, possibly from a read error. This chain joins TRBV28 and TRBJ2-5, with a weak D call TRBD1 (6 bases). The CDR3 totals 15 residues. Germline V gene sequence: CDR1 MDHEN, CDR2 SYDVKM. CDR3 nucleotides: TGTGCCAGCAGTTTAGGGGGCGGAACCCATGACCCGATGGACTTC. Protein: CASSLGGGTHDPMDF. Looking up the rest from reference TRBV28 and TRBJ2-5 gives the full variable domain: DVKVTQSSRYLVKRTGEKVFLECVQDMDHENMFWYRQDPGLGLRLIYFSYDVKMKEKGDIPEGYSVSREKKERFSLILESASTNQTSMYLCASSLGGGTHDPMDFGPGTRLLVL.

J is TRBJ2-1 and V is TRBV19; TRBD2 matches at 13 bases. CDR1 is LNHDA, CDR2 SQIVND, per germline (reference sequence). The V gene end was trimmed by 1 base and the J gene end by 3 bases; junction bases not matched to a gene: 15. This CDR3 has 21 amino acids. The CDR3 region is CASSIVAPRLAGGADYNEQFF. Written as DNA, the CDR3 is TGTGCCAGTAGTATAGTTGCCCCGAGACTAGCGGGAGGAGCGGACTACAATGAGCAGTTCTTC. The variable domain in full, completed from reference TRBV19 and TRBJ2-1, reads DGGITQSPKYLFRKEGQNVTLSCEQNLNHDAMYWYRQDPGQGLRLIYYSQIVNDFQKGDIAEGYSVSREKKESFPLTVTSAQKNPTAFYLCASSIVAPRLAGGADYNEQFFGPGTRLTVL.

For the CDR3, the DNA is TGTGCCAGCAGCATGAAAGCGAAAATCTCCTACAATGAGCAGTTCTTC. It codes for CASSMKAKISYNEQFF. The chain employs TRBV5-8 and TRBJ2-1, with no clear D. CDR1 and CDR2 from the germline V gene are SGHTS and YDEGEE. This CDR3 region has 16 residues. V was pared by 4 bases and J by 0 bases, with 14 bases between.

The V gene is TRBV10-3, the J gene TRBJ2-1; 9 nucleotides align to TRBD2. Germline-derived CDR1 and CDR2 are ENHRY and SYGVKD. This CDR3 contains 19 residues. The junction had 17 bases not matched to a gene; V was cut back by 0 bases and J by 8 bases. Written as DNA, the CDR3 is TGTGCCATCAGTGAGTCGAGGGGGAGTCGAGCGGGAGGAGATGATGAGCAGTTCTTC. This gives the protein CAISESRGSRAGGDDEQFF.

This clone was counted a single time. The V gene is TRBV27, the J gene TRBJ2-5; 10 bases map to TRBD2. Germline V lookup: CDR1 MNHEY, CDR2 SMNVEV (reference sequence). The CDR3 length is 17 residues. Trimming at V came to 6 bases and at J to 4 bases, leaving 14 bases not matched to a gene. Here the CDR3 DNA reads TGTGCCAGCAGCCCCGAGGCCAGCGGGAGGGCCCTAGAGACCCAGTACTTC. It encodes CASSPEASGRALETQYF.

The chain joins TRBV6-4 to TRBJ1-2; D may be TRBD1 (5 bases). Trimming left V 0 bases short and J 2 bases short, with 10 bases between. CDR3 size: 15 residues. CDR1 and CDR2 (germline): MRHNA, SNTAGT. The CDR3 sequence is CASSDSSGPNYGYTF. CDR3 DNA sequence: TGTGCCAGCAGTGACTCTTCAGGGCCAAACTATGGCTACACCTTC.

This sequence joins TRBV7-6 and TRBJ2-3; a possible D gene is TRBD2 (5 bases). The CDR3 has 13 amino acids. Germline CDR1 reads SGHVS; CDR2 reads FNYEAQ. V lost 6 bases and J 5 bases, leaving 12 bases between the germline ends. CDR3 sequence (DNA): TGTGCCAGCAGTCCCGGACGGGAAGATACGCAGTATTTT. It encodes CASSPGREDTQYF.

The V gene is TRBV7-9, the J gene TRBJ2-7; D perhaps matches TRBD1 (6 bases). CDR1 and CDR2 (germline): SEHNR, FQNEAQ (reference sequence). The CDR3 spans 14 residues. Trimming cost V 4 bases and J 5 bases, with 15 bases left between them. In DNA, the CDR3 is TGTGCCAGCAGCTGCCTACAGGGTTCTGACGAGCAGTACTTC. Translating it yields CASSCLQGSDEQYF.

The chain employs TRBV19 and TRBJ1-2; 7 nucleotides align to TRBD1. Germline CDR1 reads LNHDA; CDR2 reads SQIVND (reference sequence). The CDR3 has 15 residues. Losses at the gene ends were 5 bases for V and 4 bases for J; bases not matched to a gene: 10. The CDR3 region is CASSRTFRDSYGYTF. CDR3 nucleotide sequence: TGTGCCAGTAGTCGTACCTTCCGGGACAGCTATGGCTACACCTTC.